This record looks at one TCR beta chain sequence and its context. The Seattle patients, enrolled during active infection, were followed longitudinally. The data are from a study of blood T cell repertoires in COVID-19. Overall study: Whether acute or convalescent, the COVID-19 samples came from the United States, Italy and Spain.

Measured with immunoSEQ multiplex PCR; TCRdb has only the in-frame clones, and not every one. The table lists just over 350,000 clones, 75% to 90% of them singletons. The TCR sequence derives from a woman aged 55-69 years with COVID-19, enrolled during active disease. The sequencing sample was made of peripheral blood.

CDR3 sequence reads: CASSYSTAGGGTEAFF. The CDR3 DNA reads TGTGCCAGCAGTTACTCGACTGCAGGTGGAGGCACTGAAGCTTTCTTT. The V call is TRBV6-8, the J call TRBJ1-1; D is unclear. Germline assignment: CDR1 MNHGY and CDR2 SAAAGT. V was clipped by 0 bases and J by 4 bases, with 15 bases between them. The length of the CDR3 is 16 residues.